The clone carrying this T cell receptor (beta chain) came up many times. The CDR3 regions of TCR beta were amplified from RNA transcripts. First-round RT-PCR targeting the TCR CDR3 was performed with the HTBI primer set. Each CDR3 protein is one row after TCRdb ran MiXCR on the multiplex PCR reads. Of 250,000 or so distinct CDR3 sequences listed, 13% to 15% are singletons. The CDR3 spans 15 residues. Germline values: CDR1 SGHTA, CDR2 FQGNSA. Trimming left V 7 bases short and J 4 bases short, with 19 bases between. This entry is derived from a study of T cells in Graves' hyperthyroidism and ophthalmopathy. The hyperthyroidism patients had all been newly diagnosed, and their disease duration was under 2 months. Their ages ranged from 18 to 65 years. The study collected blood at first hyperthyroidism diagnosis, before any ophthalmopathy symptoms arose. Isolation of PBMCs was performed on 9.5 to 10 ml fresh peripheral blood.

Sequenced material: blood. The TCR comes from a woman aged 35 to 49 with Graves' hyperthyroidism that later progressed to Graves' ophthalmopathy. The gene calls are TRBV7-2 and TRBJ1-1; the D is unclear. The CDR3 spells CASKSGLHLSTEAFF. CDR3 nucleotides: TGTGCCAGCAAGAGTGGTCTACACCTCAGCACTGAAGCTTTCTTT. Full variable domain (remainder filled in from reference TRBV7-2 and TRBJ1-1): GAGVSQSPSNKVTEKGKDVELRCDPISGHTALYWYRQSLGQGLEFLIYFQGNSAPDKSGLPSDRFSAERTGGSVSTLTIQRTQQEDSAVYLCASKSGLHLSTEAFFGQGTRLTVV.